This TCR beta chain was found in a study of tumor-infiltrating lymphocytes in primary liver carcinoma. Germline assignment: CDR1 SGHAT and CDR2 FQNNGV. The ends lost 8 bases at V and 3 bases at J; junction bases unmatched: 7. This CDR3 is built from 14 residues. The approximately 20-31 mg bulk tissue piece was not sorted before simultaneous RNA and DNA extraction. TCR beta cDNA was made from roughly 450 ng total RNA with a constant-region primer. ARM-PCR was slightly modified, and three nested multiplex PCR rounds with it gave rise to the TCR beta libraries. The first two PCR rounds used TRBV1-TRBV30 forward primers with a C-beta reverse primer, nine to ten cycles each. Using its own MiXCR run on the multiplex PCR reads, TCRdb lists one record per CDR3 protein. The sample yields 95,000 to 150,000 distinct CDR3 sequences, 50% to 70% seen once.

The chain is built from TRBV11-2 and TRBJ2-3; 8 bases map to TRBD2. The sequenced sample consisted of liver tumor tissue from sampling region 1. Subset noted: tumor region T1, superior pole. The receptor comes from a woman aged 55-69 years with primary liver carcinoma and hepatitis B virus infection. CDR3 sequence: CASSRGGETDTQYF. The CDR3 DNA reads TGTGCCAGCTCCCGGGGGGGGGAGACAGATACGCAGTATTTT.